The 21 T cell receptor beta chains below were found in one sample sequenced in a study of monozygotic twins with inflammatory bowel disease. TCRdb reanalyzed the 5' RACE reads, giving one entry per CDR3 protein sequence and no DNA. Recorded for this sample: roughly 200,000 distinct CDR3 sequences. The sample was blood. The receptors were sampled from a human donor with ulcerative colitis or Crohn's disease, or a healthy co-twin of an affected twin (not recorded which).

The chain uses TRBV3-1 and TRBJ1-4. CDR3 length: 13 amino acids. CDR1 and CDR2 (germline): LGHDT, YNNKEL (reference sequence). The CDR3 spells CASREGPNEKLFF.

This rearrangement joins TRBV27 to TRBJ2-7; lacking DNA, the TRBD1 call made by TCRdb goes unchecked. The germline gives CDR1 MNHEY, CDR2 SMNVEV (reference sequence). This CDR3 has 16 residues. CDR3 sequence reads: CASSSHPGQGAREQYF.

This chain joins TRBV6-2 or TRBV6-3 and TRBJ1-2; TCRdb outputs TRBD1, but without DNA this stays unchecked. Germline V CDR1 and CDR2: MNHEY, SVGEGT. The CDR3 extends over 17 amino acids. The CDR3 is CASTPQYDWTSLYGYTF.

J is TRBJ2-3 and V is TRBV10-3; TCRdb's assignment of TRBD2 cannot be checked, as there is no DNA. Germline V gene lookup returns CDR1 ENHRY and CDR2 SYGVKD. The CDR3 length is 17 residues. The CDR3 loop is CAISPSRWEGGADTQYF.

The chain combines TRBV4-1 with TRBJ2-5. CDR1 and CDR2 (germline): MGHRA, YSYEKL. The CDR3 sequence is 15 residues long. The CDR3 protein is CASSQGLRLQETQYF.

This rearrangement joins TRBV10-3 to TRBJ2-3; TCRdb's D call of TRBD2 is untestable without DNA. The CDR3 covers 13 residues. Per the germline V gene, CDR1 is ENHRY and CDR2 is SYGVKD. CDR3 loop: CATLAGVEDTQYF.

The chain couples TRBV12-3 or TRBV12-4 to TRBJ2-3. The CDR3 is 11 amino acids. The CDR3 spells CASSLFHTQYF.

V and J are TRBV29-1 and TRBJ1-5. CDR3 length equals 13 residues. Germline CDR1 SQVTM, CDR2 ANQGSEA. CDR3 sequence: CSVRSGRNQPQHF. Drawing the rest from reference TRBV29-1 and TRBJ1-5, the complete variable domain is SAVISQKPSRDICQRGTSLTIQCQVDSQVTMMFWYRQQPGQSLTLIATANQGSEATYESGFVIDKFPISRPNLTFSTLTVSNMSPEDSSIYLCSVRSGRNQPQHFGDGTRLSIL.

The rearrangement joins TRBV28 to TRBJ2-7; TCRdb gives TRBD2 as the D gene, but with no DNA this cannot be confirmed. The CDR3 spans 14 residues. Germline CDR1 reads MDHEN; CDR2 reads SYDVKM. The CDR3 loop reads CASSSPGSSYEQYF. The full variable domain, its missing parts supplied by reference TRBV28 and TRBJ2-7, is DVKVTQSSRYLVKRTGEKVFLECVQDMDHENMFWYRQDPGLGLRLIYFSYDVKMKEKGDIPEGYSVSREKKERFSLILESASTNQTSMYLCASSSPGSSYEQYFGPGTRLTVT.

This chain links TRBV10-3 with TRBJ2-1; TCRdb lists TRBD1, though no DNA is available to test this call. CDR1 and CDR2 (germline): ENHRY, SYGVKD. This CDR3 is built from 13 residues. The CDR3 protein is CATSPGNQDEQFF.

The chain joins TRBV20-1 to TRBJ2-7; checking the TCRdb D call of TRBD1 is not possible without DNA. CDR1 and CDR2 (germline): DFQATT, SNEGSKA (reference sequence). This CDR3 has 12 residues. The CDR3 region is CSARDGATEQYF.

The chain couples TRBV4-2 to TRBJ2-2; checking the TCRdb D call of TRBD1 is not possible without DNA. Germline CDR1 and CDR2: LGHNA and YNFKEQ. The CDR3 is made up of 17 amino acids. CDR3: CASSRFSGTGNTGELFF.

V is TRBV29-1 and J is TRBJ2-3; there is no DNA to check the TCRdb D call of TRBD2. CDR3 length equals 13 residues. Germline CDR1 is SQVTM and CDR2 is ANQGSEA. CDR3 sequence: CSVAGVRTDTQYF.

V is TRBV4-1 and J is TRBJ1-1; as DNA is missing, the TRBD1 call by TCRdb cannot be tested. Looked up from germline, CDR1 is MGHRA and CDR2 is YSYEKL. The CDR3 runs to 14 residues. Here the CDR3 reads CASSQAEGAVEAFF.

The rearrangement uses TRBV30 and TRBJ2-1. Germline CDR1 is GTSNPN and CDR2 is SVGIG (reference sequence). This CDR3 is built from 11 residues. CDR3 protein: CAWSIVNEQFF.

The rearrangement links TRBV7-9 to TRBJ2-7; TCRdb selects TRBD1, and the lack of DNA leaves this call unchecked. This CDR3 contains 15 residues. The germline gives CDR1 SEHNR, CDR2 FQNEAQ (reference sequence). CDR3 residues: CASSPRGGGIYEQYF. Full variable domain (remainder filled in from reference TRBV7-9 and TRBJ2-7): DTGVSQNPRHKITKRGQNVTFRCDPISEHNRLYWYRQTLGQGPEFLTYFQNEAQLEKSRLLSDRFSAERPKGSFSTLEIQRTEQGDSAMYLCASSPRGGGIYEQYFGPGTRLTVT.

V and J are TRBV27 and TRBJ1-6; TCRdb lists TRBD1, though no DNA is available to test this call. The CDR3 contains 14 residues. The germline V gene encodes CDR1 MNHEY and CDR2 SMNVEV (reference sequence). This CDR3 is CASSKGELGSPLHF.

J is TRBJ1-1 and V is TRBV20-1; TCRdb's D gene call, TRBD1, goes unchecked for lack of DNA. CDR1 is DFQATT, CDR2 SNEGSKA, per germline (reference sequence). The CDR3 length is 14 residues. CDR3 residues: CSAIRTGGITEAFF.

This rearrangement joins TRBV28 to TRBJ2-3; as DNA is missing, the TRBD2 call by TCRdb cannot be tested. CDR3 length: 16 amino acids. Germline V gives CDR1 MDHEN, CDR2 SYDVKM. CDR3 sequence: CASSLPPAGETDTQYF.

V usage is TRBV5-1 and J usage is TRBJ1-1. Looked up from germline, CDR1 is SGHRS and CDR2 is YFSETQ. This CDR3 is built from 16 residues. The CDR3 loop reads CASSFGPRQGNTEAFF.

The V gene is TRBV29-1, the J gene TRBJ2-5. This CDR3 is 12 amino acids long. The V gene's germline CDR1 is SQVTM and CDR2 ANQGSEA. The CDR3 reads CSGKRGAGTQYF.